This TCR beta chain was profiled in a study of cytotoxic CD8 clonotypes in ibrutinib-treated CLL. About the study: Productive templates per sample averaged 255,043; productive rearrangements, 94,082.

The planned depth of sequencing spanned 1 in 200,000 to 1 in 1 million T cells. The protocol was immunoSEQ multiplex PCR, while the TCRdb copy is restricted to in-frame clones and leaves out a portion. The sample consists of some 200,000 clones, around three quarters of them appearing once. This clone was counted only a few times. Its antigen is not identified. Study outcomes and limitations: An increase in clonality occurred at ibrutinib response, followed by a return toward baseline at progression. Rare overall, public clonotypes shrank or held steady under therapy.

The junction had 4 bases not matched to a gene; V was cut back by 0 bases and J by 3 bases. CDR3 length: 16 residues. Germline V gene sequence: CDR1 SGHRS, CDR2 YFSETQ. The receptor comes from a human donor with chronic lymphocytic leukemia. V usage is TRBV5-1 and J usage is TRBJ1-3; 9 nucleotides agree with TRBD1. The source was PBMCs, collected after 24 months of ibrutinib treatment. The CDR3 DNA sequence: TGCGCCAGCAGCTTGGCCGGGACAGGGTATGGAAACACCATATATTTT. Residues: CASSLAGTGYGNTIYF.